This is a list of T cell receptor beta chains from one sample in a study of T cell responses to AZD1222 COVID-19 vaccine. Assay: immunoSEQ multiplex PCR; the TCRdb copy retains only in-frame clones and omits some. The table shows roughly 200,000 clones, with about 91% occurring only once. The source material was peripheral blood, sampled on day 0 of AZD1222 vaccination. Source of these receptors: an adult in good health. Each CDR3 is given with its conserved first and last residue. The D gene is left open where the match is weak. Expanded clones get a size class; other rows say once, few or many, or leave the size out.

V gene	clone size	D gene	J gene	CDR3 DNA	CDR3 protein
TRBV6-4	few	TRBD1	TRBJ1-1	TGTGCCAGCAGTCCCGGGACAGGGGGCACTGAAGCTTTCTTT	CASSPGTGGTEAFF
TRBV3-1/TRBV3-2	NA	TRBD1	TRBJ2-7	TGTGCCAGCAGCCCCAAGACAGGGGTCAACGAGCAGTACTTC	CASSPKTGVNEQYF
TRBV7-6	NA	NA	TRBJ1-6	TGTGCCAGCAGCCTATACTCGGGACCCAACGCTTCACCCCTCCACTTT	CASSLYSGPNASPLHF
TRBV5-5	NA	NA	TRBJ2-2	TGTGCCAGCAGCTACCAGGAGTTCGGGGAGCTGTTTTTT	CASSYQEFGELFF
TRBV6-6	NA	NA	TRBJ2-3	TGTGCCAGCAGTTACAACGCCAGAGATACGCAGTATTTT	CASSYNARDTQYF
TRBV19	NA	TRBD1	TRBJ1-2	TGTGCCAGTCGGGAGGCAGGGGGAACCTATGGCTACACCTTC	CASREAGGTYGYTF
TRBV5-1	NA	NA	TRBJ2-7	TGCGCCAGCAGCGACGCTCCCCGGGCTGAGCAGTACTTC	CASSDAPRAEQYF
TRBV7-6	few	TRBD1	TRBJ2-7	TGTGCCAGCAGCTTGGGGACAGGGACCTACGAGCAGTACTTC	CASSLGTGTYEQYF
TRBV7-8	NA	NA	TRBJ1-2	TGTGCCAGCAGCCCTTACACGTGGACAAGGAGAGGTGGCTACACCTTC	CASSPYTWTRRGGYTF
TRBV5-4	NA	TRBD2	TRBJ2-3	TGTGCCAGCAGCCTCTCGACTAGCGGGGGGGGCACAGATACGCAGTATTTT	CASSLSTSGGGTDTQYF
TRBV2	once	TRBD2	TRBJ2-2	TGTGCCAGCAGACCGGGACTAGCGGAGGGCACCGGGGAGCTGTTTTTT	CASRPGLAEGTGELFF
TRBV4-3	NA	TRBD2	TRBJ2-7	TGCGCCAGCAGCCAAGATATGCGGGGGGGGACCTACGAGCAGTACTTC	CASSQDMRGGTYEQYF
TRBV25-1	NA	NA	TRBJ2-1	TGTGCCAGCAGGTTATTCTACAATGAGCAGTTCTTC	CASRLFYNEQFF
TRBV2	NA	NA	TRBJ1-2	TGTGCCAGCAGTGAAATGGGGGACCCACCTAACTATGGCTACACCTTC	CASSEMGDPPNYGYTF
TRBV2	NA	TRBD2	TRBJ2-1	TGTGCCACTGGACTAGCGGGGGAGAATGAGCAGTTCTTC	CATGLAGENEQFF
TRBV19	few	TRBD2	TRBJ2-3	TGTGCCAGTAGTAAGGGCGCGGGGGGCTTCACAGATACGCAGTATTTT	CASSKGAGGFTDTQYF
TRBV20-1	NA	NA	TRBJ2-7	TGCAGTGCGGGAGTCAGCTACGAGCAGTACTTC	CSAGVSYEQYF
TRBV10-3	few	NA	TRBJ1-1	TGTGCCATCAGTGAGTCGACTCCAAACACTGAAGCTTTCTTT	CAISESTPNTEAFF
TRBV9	NA	TRBD1	TRBJ2-2	TGTGCCAGCAGCGTAGAAAAGGGGGCTAACACCGGGGAGCTGTTTTTT	CASSVEKGANTGELFF
TRBV5-4	once	NA	TRBJ1-6	TGTGCCAGCAGCTTAGCCGGTAGCAATTCACCCCTCCACTTT	CASSLAGSNSPLHF
TRBV6-2/TRBV6-3	NA	TRBD1	TRBJ1-2	TGTGCCAGTAGTAACCACCGAAGGACAGGGAGAAACTATGGCTACACCTTC	CASSNHRRTGRNYGYTF
TRBV5-4	NA	TRBD2	TRBJ2-7	TGTGCCAGCAGCTTCGGACTAGCGGGGACCTACGAGCAGTACTTC	CASSFGLAGTYEQYF
TRBV11-2	NA	NA	TRBJ1-2	TGTGCCAGCAGCTATGATAGTCTAGGCGGCTACACCTTC	CASSYDSLGGYTF
TRBV5-1	NA	NA	TRBJ1-2	TGCGCCAGCAGCTTGGCCGGGAAGGGGTATGGCTACACCTTC	CASSLAGKGYGYTF
TRBV7-9	NA	TRBD1	TRBJ2-1	TGTGCCAGCAGCTTTAGCAGACAGGGGGCAGGTGAGCAGTTCTTC	CASSFSRQGAGEQFF
TRBV12-3/TRBV12-4	NA	NA	TRBJ1-4	TGTGCCAGCAGTTTCCGACAGAGTGAAAAACTGTTTTTT	CASSFRQSEKLFF
TRBV9	NA	NA	TRBJ1-6	TGTGCCAGCAGCGTGAATAGTTCACCCCTCCACTTT	CASSVNSSPLHF
TRBV5-6	NA	TRBD1	TRBJ1-6	TGTGCCAGCAGCCCCGACAGGGATAATTCACCCCTCCACTTT	CASSPDRDNSPLHF
TRBV28	NA	TRBD1	TRBJ1-1	TGTGCCAGCAGTTTATCCGCCGTTGGGACAGTTGAAGCTTTCTTT	CASSLSAVGTVEAFF
TRBV7-9	NA	NA	TRBJ1-6	TGTGCCAGCAGCTCCTTCAGGGATTCACCCCTCCACTTT	CASSSFRDSPLHF
TRBV28	NA	TRBD1	TRBJ2-2	TGTGCCAGCAGTTTCCCACCGACAGGGGCCGGGGAGCTGTTTTTT	CASSFPPTGAGELFF
TRBV7-6	NA	NA	TRBJ1-4	TGTGCCAGCAGCTTAGTGTCGCGGTCAGGGTCTAATGAAAAACTGTTTTTT	CASSLVSRSGSNEKLFF
TRBV4-2	NA	NA	TRBJ1-3	TGTGCCAGCAGCCACCCCAGGGACGTCTCTGGAAACACCATATATTTT	CASSHPRDVSGNTIYF
TRBV25-1	few	NA	TRBJ2-7	TGTGCCAGCAGTAAGACCGGCCCTTACTACGAGCAGTACTTC	CASSKTGPYYEQYF
TRBV19	NA	NA	TRBJ2-3	TGTGCCAGTAGCGGGGGACTTCTCCGAACTAGCACAGATACGCAGTATTTT	CASSGGLLRTSTDTQYF
TRBV30	NA	NA	TRBJ2-6	TGTGCCTGGAGTGACCGAGGCTCTGGGGCCAACGTCCTGACTTTC	CAWSDRGSGANVLTF
TRBV27	NA	NA	TRBJ1-6	TGTGCCAGCGCTCAGATAACCTCCTATAATTCACCCCTCCACTTT	CASAQITSYNSPLHF
TRBV5-1	NA	NA	TRBJ1-1	TGCGCCAGCAGCTCCGAACCCAAACGGGGGGACACTGAAGCTTTCTTT	CASSSEPKRGDTEAFF